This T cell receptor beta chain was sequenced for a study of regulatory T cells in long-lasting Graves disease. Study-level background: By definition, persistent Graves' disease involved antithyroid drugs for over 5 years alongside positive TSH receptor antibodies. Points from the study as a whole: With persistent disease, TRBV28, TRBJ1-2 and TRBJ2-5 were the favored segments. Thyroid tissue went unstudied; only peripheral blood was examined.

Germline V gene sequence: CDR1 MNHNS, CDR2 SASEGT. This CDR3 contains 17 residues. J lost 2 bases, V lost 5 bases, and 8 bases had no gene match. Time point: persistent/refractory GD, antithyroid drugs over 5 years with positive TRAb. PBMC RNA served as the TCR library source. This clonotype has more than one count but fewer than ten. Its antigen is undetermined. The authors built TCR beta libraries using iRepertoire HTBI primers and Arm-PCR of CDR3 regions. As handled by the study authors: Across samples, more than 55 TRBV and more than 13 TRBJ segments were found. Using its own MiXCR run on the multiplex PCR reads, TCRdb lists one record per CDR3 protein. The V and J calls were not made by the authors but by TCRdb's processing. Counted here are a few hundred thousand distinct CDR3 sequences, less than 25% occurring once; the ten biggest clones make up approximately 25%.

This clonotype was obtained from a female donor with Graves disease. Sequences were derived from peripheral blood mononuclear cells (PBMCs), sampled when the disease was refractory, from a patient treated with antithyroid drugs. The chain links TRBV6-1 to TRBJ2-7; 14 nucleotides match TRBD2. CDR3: CASSPPGLAGEPYEQYF. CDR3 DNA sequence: TGTGCCAGCAGTCCCCCGGGACTAGCGGGAGAACCCTACGAGCAGTACTTC.